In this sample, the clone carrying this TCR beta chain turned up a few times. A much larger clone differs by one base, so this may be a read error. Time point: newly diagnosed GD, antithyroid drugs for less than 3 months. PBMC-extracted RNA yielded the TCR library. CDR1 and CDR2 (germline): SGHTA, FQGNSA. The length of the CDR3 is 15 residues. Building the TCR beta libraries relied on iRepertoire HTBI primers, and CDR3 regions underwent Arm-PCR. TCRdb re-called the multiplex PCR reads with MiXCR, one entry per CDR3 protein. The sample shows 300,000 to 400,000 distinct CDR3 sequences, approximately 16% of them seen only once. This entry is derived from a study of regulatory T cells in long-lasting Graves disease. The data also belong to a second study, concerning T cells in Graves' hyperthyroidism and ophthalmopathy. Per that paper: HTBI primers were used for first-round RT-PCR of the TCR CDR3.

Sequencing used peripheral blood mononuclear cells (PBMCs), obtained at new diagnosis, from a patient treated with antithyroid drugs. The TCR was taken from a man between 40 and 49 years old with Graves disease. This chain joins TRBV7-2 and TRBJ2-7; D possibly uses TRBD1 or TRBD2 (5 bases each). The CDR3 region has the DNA TGTGCCAGCACCAAATTCGGGGCGGTCCTTTACGAGCAGCACTTC. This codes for CASTKFGAVLYEQHF.